A selection of T cell receptor beta chains follows, all from one sample in a study of response to subunit inactivated influenza vaccine. TCRdb processed the RT-PCR reads anew with MiXCR; each CDR3 protein has one entry. Of more than 450,000 distinct CDR3 sequences in the sample, about an eighth were seen once. The specimen was PBMCs from blood, collected on the day of vaccination. The origin of the receptors is a man in his forties or fifties who received an inactivated influenza vaccine. CDR3s include the opening cysteine and the closing phenylalanine or tryptophan. D genes are given only for firm matches. Only some rows state a clone size, as once, few, many or a class for expanded clones.

d_call j_call v_call clone_size cdr3_aa cdr3_nt
TRBD2 TRBJ2-1 TRBV7-9 many CAIIPGLATGEQFF TGTGCCATCATCCCGGGACTAGCAACTGGTGAGCAGTTCTTC
NA TRBJ2-1 TRBV5-1 few CASSLEVGLNLNEQFF TGCGCCAGCAGCTTGGAGGTGGGATTAAATCTTAATGAGCAGTTCTTC
TRBD2 TRBJ2-2 TRBV10-3 NA CAISATSGGAPTGELFF TGTGCCATCAGTGCGACTAGCGGGGGGGCACCTACCGGGGAGCTGTTTTTT
TRBD2 TRBJ2-1 TRBV6-1 few CASRTGLATINEQFF TGTGCCAGCAGGACGGGACTAGCGACAATCAATGAGCAGTTCTTC
NA TRBJ2-3 TRBV5-1 many CASSFGGEVTQYF TGCGCCAGCAGCTTCGGCGGAGAAGTTACGCAGTATTTT
NA TRBJ2-3 TRBV21-1 few CASHKGPGQKGTDTQYF TGTGCCAGCCACAAGGGACCGGGGCAGAAGGGAACAGATACGCAGTATTTT
TRBD2 TRBJ2-3 TRBV29-1 NA CSVDAANSRGIDTQYF TGCAGCGTTGATGCCGCTAATTCGCGGGGGATAGATACGCAGTATTTT
TRBD2 TRBJ2-5 TRBV30 NA CAWVGTSGPPETQYF TGTGCCTGGGTAGGGACTAGCGGGCCGCCGGAGACCCAGTACTTC
NA TRBJ1-1 TRBV12-3/TRBV12-4 NA CASSPGQFRTEAFF TGTGCCAGCAGTCCCGGACAGTTCCGTACTGAAGCTTTCTTT
NA TRBJ1-5 TRBV15 NA CATSLSGRINQPQHF TGTGCCACCAGCTTATCAGGCAGAATCAATCAGCCCCAGCATTTT
TRBD1 TRBJ1-4 TRBV4-1 many CASSLTEDRGSNEKLFF TGCGCCAGCAGCCTGACCGAAGACAGGGGGTCTAATGAAAAACTGTTTTTT
NA TRBJ1-3 TRBV7-2 NA CASSLARGAGNTIYF TGTGCCAGCAGCTTAGCGCGGGGAGCTGGAAACACCATATATTTT
NA TRBJ2-5 TRBV6-5 NA CASSYQDFRLETQYF TGTGCCAGCAGTTACCAGGACTTTAGACTAGAGACCCAGTACTTC
NA TRBJ1-2 TRBV5-5 NA CASSLVQGRGYGYTF TGTGCCAGCAGCTTGGTTCAGGGGAGGGGCTATGGCTACACCTTC
TRBD2 TRBJ2-3 TRBV20-1 NA CSASARLAGVRTDMQYF TGCAGTGCTAGTGCAAGACTAGCGGGAGTCAGGACAGATATGCAGTATTTT
NA TRBJ2-7 TRBV12-3/TRBV12-4 NA CASRSKRGDRYEQYF TGTGCCAGCAGATCCAAGCGGGGGGACAGGTACGAGCAGTACTTC
NA TRBJ2-7 TRBV28 NA CASSLLSGVNEQYF TGTGCCAGCAGTTTATTATCAGGGGTTAACGAGCAGTACTTC
TRBD2 TRBJ2-4 TRBV28 NA CASSSGLAGGRAKNIQYF TGTGCCAGCAGCTCGGGACTAGCGGGGGGCCGCGCCAAAAACATTCAGTACTTC
NA TRBJ2-7 TRBV10-3 NA CAISEYRDGQGEQYF TGTGCCATCAGTGAGTACAGGGATGGGCAAGGCGAGCAGTACTTC
NA TRBJ1-6 TRBV20-1 few CSASGTAFSLHF TGCAGTGCTTCCGGGACTGCCTTTTCCCTCCACTTT
TRBD2 TRBJ2-7 TRBV12-3/TRBV12-4 many CASSSSGGYEQYF TGTGCCAGCAGTTCTAGCGGGGGTTACGAGCAGTACTTC
NA TRBJ2-7 TRBV10-3 many CAISETGRSYEQYF TGTGCCATCAGTGAGACAGGCCGTTCCTACGAGCAGTACTTC
TRBD2 TRBJ2-3 TRBV6-1 NA CASSGAGGTDTQYF TGTGCCAGCAGTGGGGCGGGGGGCACAGATACGCAGTATTTT
TRBD2 TRBJ2-3 TRBV5-6 many CASSNAGTSPSDTQYF TGTGCCAGCAGCAATGCCGGGACTAGCCCGTCAGATACGCAGTATTTT
NA TRBJ2-2 TRBV5-1 NA CASSLRIANTGELFF TGCGCCAGCAGCTTGAGGATCGCGAACACCGGGGAGCTGTTTTTT
TRBD2 TRBJ2-1 TRBV6-1 few CASSGTSGSGNEQFF TGTGCCAGCAGTGGTACTAGCGGGAGTGGCAATGAGCAGTTCTTC
NA TRBJ2-5 TRBV7-2 many CASSPGKSGQETQYF TGTGCCAGCAGCCCCGGCAAAAGTGGCCAAGAGACCCAGTACTTC
NA TRBJ2-7 TRBV20-1 few CSARRQGHEQYF TGCAGTGCTAGGAGGCAGGGCCACGAGCAGTACTTC
NA TRBJ2-1 TRBV10-3 NA CAISETQGDEQFF TGTGCCATCAGTGAGACACAGGGAGATGAGCAGTTCTTC
TRBD1 TRBJ2-1 TRBV29-1 many CSVVSVFGQGSYNEQFF TGCAGCGTTGTTTCGGTCTTCGGACAGGGCTCCTACAATGAGCAGTTCTTC
TRBD2 TRBJ2-1 TRBV7-2 few CASSFQAGPNEQFF TGTGCCAGCAGCTTTCAAGCGGGACCTAATGAGCAGTTCTTC
NA TRBJ2-1 TRBV6-1 few CASSKAGSSYNEQFF TGTGCCAGCAGCAAAGCGGGTAGCTCCTACAATGAGCAGTTCTTC
NA TRBJ1-2 TRBV10-3 few CAIRETSGQNYGYTF TGTGCCATCAGAGAAACCTCCGGACAGAACTATGGCTACACCTTC
NA TRBJ1-2 TRBV20-1 NA CSAPRLGANYGYTF TGCAGTGCTCCCCGACTAGGGGCTAACTATGGCTACACCTTC
TRBD1 TRBJ1-1 TRBV20-1 NA CSATDRGEGSTEAFF TGCAGTGCTACAGACAGGGGTGAGGGGAGCACTGAAGCTTTCTTT
TRBD2 TRBJ2-1 TRBV29-1 few CSVEDYLAGGSSVRNEQFF TGCAGCGTTGAAGATTATTTAGCGGGAGGGTCTTCCGTCCGCAATGAGCAGTTCTTC
NA TRBJ2-1 TRBV13 NA CASSSGRYYNEQFF TGTGCCAGCAGCTCAGGGCGGTACTACAATGAGCAGTTCTTC